A selection of T cell receptor beta chains follows, all from one sample in a study of control samples from healthy donors and cancer patients. The repertoire was sequenced with immunoSEQ multiplex PCR; TCRdb's copy has only in-frame clones and lacks some. The profile shows around 140,000 clones, about 90% of them singletons. Material for sequencing was PBMCs. The receptors here all came from a man in his fifties with head and neck cancer. Each CDR3 is given with its conserved first and last residue. D genes are given only for firm matches. The size of a clone is reported for some rows only, either as once, few or many, or as a class for expanded clones.

TRBD1	TRBJ2-6	TRBV19	NA	CASSAVGTASLTF	TGTGCCAGTAGTGCTGTCGGGACAGCATCCCTGACTTTC
NA	TRBJ2-3	TRBV21-1	NA	CASNQYNGRDTQYF	TGTGCCAGCAACCAGTACAACGGGCGGGATACGCAGTATTTT
TRBD1	TRBJ2-7	TRBV9	once	CASSVEGTVSYEQYF	TGTGCCAGCAGCGTAGAGGGGACAGTTTCCTACGAGCAGTACTTC
TRBD1	TRBJ1-1	TRBV14	once	CAVGQGNTEAFF	TGTGCGGTGGGACAGGGTAACACTGAAGCTTTCTTT
NA	TRBJ2-7	TRBV29-1	NA	CSVARLREQYF	TGCAGCGTCGCCCGCCTGCGCGAGCAGTACTTC
NA	TRBJ1-1	TRBV29-1	NA	CSAQNTEAFF	TGCAGCGCCCAGAACACTGAAGCTTTCTTT
NA	TRBJ2-7	TRBV9	NA	CASSGPGDHGQYF	TGTGCCAGCAGCGGGCCGGGGGACCACGGGCAGTACTTC
TRBD2	TRBJ2-1	TRBV2	NA	CASSEGRTSGNNEQFF	TGTGCCAGCAGTGAAGGGAGGACTAGCGGGAACAATGAGCAGTTCTTC
TRBD1	TRBJ2-7	TRBV19	NA	CASSFSGQGALDEQYF	TGTGCCAGTAGTTTCTCGGGACAGGGGGCTTTGGACGAGCAGTACTTC
NA	TRBJ1-2	TRBV2	NA	CASGPGSALTGYTF	TGTGCCAGCGGCCCAGGGAGTGCGCTGACTGGCTACACCTTC
NA	TRBJ2-1	TRBV6-2/TRBV6-3	NA	CASSRMRGDKGTYNEQFF	TGTGCCAGCAGTCGCATGCGGGGAGACAAGGGAACCTACAATGAGCAGTTCTTC
TRBD1	TRBJ2-7	TRBV14	NA	CASSLPGQEEQYF	TGTGCCAGCAGCCTACCGGGACAGGAGGAGCAGTACTTC
TRBD2	TRBJ2-7	TRBV7-9	NA	CASSPFGVAGGNYEQYF	TGTGCCAGCAGCCCATTCGGGGTCGCGGGGGGAAACTACGAGCAGTACTTC
NA	TRBJ1-1	TRBV28	NA	CASSLRGAGNTEAFF	TGTGCCAGCAGTTTAAGGGGGGCGGGGAACACTGAAGCTTTCTTT
NA	TRBJ2-7	TRBV18	once	CASSPVAAKSSYEQYF	TGTGCCAGCTCACCAGTTGCGGCAAAGAGCTCCTACGAGCAGTACTTC
TRBD2	TRBJ2-3	TRBV15	NA	CATSSGGSTDTQYF	TGTGCCACCAGCAGCGGGGGGAGCACAGATACGCAGTATTTT
TRBD1	TRBJ1-1	TRBV18	NA	CASSPPGIRGRLAFF	TGTGCCAGCTCACCACCGGGAATCAGGGGGCGGTTAGCTTTCTTT
NA	TRBJ2-1	TRBV28	NA	CASSSPGQTNEQFF	TGTGCCAGCAGTTCCCCAGGTCAAACCAATGAGCAGTTCTTC
NA	TRBJ2-7	TRBV28	NA	CASSSPSTAYSYEQYF	TGTGCCAGCAGTTCTCCATCTACAGCTTATTCCTACGAGCAGTACTTC
TRBD1	TRBJ2-5	TRBV7-6	few	CASSSRQGVTETQYF	TGTGCCAGCAGCTCGCGACAGGGGGTAACAGAGACCCAGTACTTC
NA	TRBJ2-5	TRBV5-6	once	CASTGGRVRETQYF	TGTGCCAGCACCGGGGGCAGGGTCCGAGAGACCCAGTACTTC
NA	TRBJ1-1	TRBV15	NA	CASSGTNRATEAFF	TGTGCCAGTTCAGGGACAAACAGGGCCACTGAAGCTTTCTTT
NA	TRBJ2-1	TRBV10-1	NA	CASSMGTANHNEQFF	TGCGCCAGCAGCATGGGGACGGCGAATCACAATGAGCAGTTCTTC
TRBD1	TRBJ2-7	TRBV3-1/TRBV3-2	NA	CASSPSRDRTYEQYF	TGTGCCAGCAGCCCTTCCCGGGACAGGACCTACGAGCAGTACTTC
NA	TRBJ1-1	TRBV18	NA	CASSPSDWGTEAFF	TGTGCCAGCTCACCGAGCGACTGGGGGACTGAAGCTTTCTTT
TRBD1	TRBJ2-5	TRBV3-1/TRBV3-2	NA	CASSIDRDKTQYF	TGTGCCAGCAGTATAGACAGGGACAAGACCCAGTACTTC
TRBD1	TRBJ1-1	TRBV7-2	NA	CASSLATRGRTEAFF	TGTGCCAGCAGCTTAGCAACCAGGGGGCGCACTGAAGCTTTCTTT
NA	TRBJ2-5	TRBV6-2/TRBV6-3	NA	CASSYGETQYF	TGTGCCAGCAGTTACGGTGAGACCCAGTACTTC
NA	TRBJ2-7	TRBV11-3	NA	CASSLGQYYEQYF	TGTGCCAGCAGCTTAGGGCAGTACTACGAGCAGTACTTC
TRBD2	TRBJ2-2	TRBV9	NA	CASSARLAGGLGTGELFF	TGTGCCAGCAGCGCTCGACTAGCGGGGGGGCTGGGCACCGGGGAGCTGTTTTTT
NA	TRBJ2-1	TRBV2	NA	CASSEIGGSEQFF	TGTGCCAGCAGTGAAATTGGAGGGAGTGAGCAGTTCTTC
NA	TRBJ1-2	TRBV5-1	NA	CASSSATGYGYTF	TGCGCCAGCAGCTCTGCGACAGGCTATGGCTACACCTTC
TRBD1	TRBJ2-2	TRBV5-1	NA	CASSFPNRQGARGELFF	TGCGCCAGCAGCTTCCCAAACCGACAGGGGGCGAGAGGGGAGCTGTTTTTT
NA	TRBJ2-5	TRBV6-1	NA	CASSEAGETQYF	TGTGCCAGCAGTGAAGCGGGAGAGACCCAGTACTTC
NA	TRBJ2-1	TRBV12-5	NA	CASGFSRPYNEQFF	TGTGCTAGTGGTTTCTCCCGCCCCTACAATGAGCAGTTCTTC
NA	TRBJ1-5	TRBV12-3/TRBV12-4	NA	CASSLAENQPQHF	TGTGCCAGCAGTTTAGCGGAAAACCAGCCCCAGCATTTT
NA	TRBJ2-3	TRBV7-2	few	CASSLITLTQYF	TGTGCCAGCAGCTTAATAACTCTAACGCAGTATTTT
NA	TRBJ1-6	TRBV6-2/TRBV6-3	NA	CASSSFLNSPLHF	TGTGCCAGCAGTTCCTTCCTTAATTCACCCCTCCACTTT
NA	TRBJ1-5	TRBV4-2	few	CASSQDERPGHQPQHF	TGTGCCAGCAGCCAAGATGAGAGACCCGGACATCAGCCCCAGCATTTT
NA	TRBJ1-5	TRBV7-9	NA	CASSFRDQPQHF	TGTGCCAGCAGCTTCCGAGATCAGCCCCAGCATTTT
NA	TRBJ2-6	TRBV19	NA	CASSRGGGNSGANVLTF	TGTGCCAGTAGTAGGGGAGGAGGGAACTCTGGGGCCAACGTCCTGACTTTC
TRBD2	TRBJ2-2	TRBV2	once	CASKEGLGTGELFF	TGTGCCAGCAAAGAGGGACTAGGCACCGGGGAGCTGTTTTTT
NA	TRBJ2-7	TRBV5-1	NA	CASSLDGIEQYF	TGCGCCAGCAGCTTGGACGGTATCGAGCAGTACTTC
TRBD1	TRBJ1-5	TRBV4-1	NA	CASSGRQGGNQPQHF	TGCGCCAGCAGCGGACGACAGGGAGGCAATCAGCCCCAGCATTTT
NA	TRBJ2-1	TRBV11-2	NA	CASSPEDRSIEQFF	TGTGCCAGCAGCCCAGAGGACAGATCAATCGAGCAGTTCTTC